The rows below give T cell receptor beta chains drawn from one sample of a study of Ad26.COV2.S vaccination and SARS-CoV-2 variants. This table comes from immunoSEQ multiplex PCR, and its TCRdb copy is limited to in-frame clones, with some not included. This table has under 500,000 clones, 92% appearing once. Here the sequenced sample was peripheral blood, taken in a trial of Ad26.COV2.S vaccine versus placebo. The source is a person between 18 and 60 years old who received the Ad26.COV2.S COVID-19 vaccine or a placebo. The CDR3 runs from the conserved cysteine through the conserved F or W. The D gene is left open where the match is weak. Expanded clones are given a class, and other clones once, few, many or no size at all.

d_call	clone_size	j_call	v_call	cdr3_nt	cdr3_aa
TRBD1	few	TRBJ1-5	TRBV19	TGTGCCAGTGGTACCTCAGGGGGTGTGAGCAATCAGCCCCAGCATTTT	CASGTSGGVSNQPQHF
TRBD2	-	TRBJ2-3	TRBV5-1	TGCGCTACCAGCAATGTAGCGGGGATCGCAGATACGCAGTATTTT	CATSNVAGIADTQYF
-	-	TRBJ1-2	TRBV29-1	TGCAGCGTTGTGATGGGGGGCTTTGATGGCTACACCTTC	CSVVMGGFDGYTF
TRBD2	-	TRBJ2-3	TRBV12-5	TGTGCTAGTGGTTTGGAACTAGCGGGGGCCCGGTATTTT	CASGLELAGARYF
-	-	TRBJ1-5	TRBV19	TGTGCCAGTAGTACGTCCGGGTCCCTTGGGGATCAGCCCCAGCATTTT	CASSTSGSLGDQPQHF
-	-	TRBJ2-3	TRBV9	TGTGCCAGCAGTGCCGGGACCACCACGGATACGCAGTATTTT	CASSAGTTTDTQYF
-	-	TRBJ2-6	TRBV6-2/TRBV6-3	TGTGCCAGCAGTACTCAAGATCTCTCTGGGGCCAACGTCCTGACTTTC	CASSTQDLSGANVLTF
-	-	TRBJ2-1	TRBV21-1	TGTGCCAGCAGCAAAGAAAGCGGGGGGGCCGCGAGGGTCTCCTACAATGAGCAGTTCTTC	CASSKESGGAARVSYNEQFF
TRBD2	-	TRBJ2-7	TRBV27	TGTGCCAGCAGTTTCTCAGCGGGGGGACTTTACGAGCAGTACTTC	CASSFSAGGLYEQYF
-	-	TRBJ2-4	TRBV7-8	TGTGCCAGCAGCCCGAAACAGGGCCCCGGCATTCAGTACTTC	CASSPKQGPGIQYF
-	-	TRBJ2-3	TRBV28	TGTGCCAGCGTTGTTCGGATCCAAGATACGCAGTATTTT	CASVVRIQDTQYF
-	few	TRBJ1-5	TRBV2	TGTGCCAGCAGTGAATTTGGGGGAAGCAATCAGCCCCAGCATTTT	CASSEFGGSNQPQHF
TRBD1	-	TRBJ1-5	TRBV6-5	TGTGCCAGCACCCAAATTGGGACAGGGAATCAGCCCCAGCATTTT	CASTQIGTGNQPQHF
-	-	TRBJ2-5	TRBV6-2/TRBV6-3	TGTGCCAGCAGTTCCCTTCGGGGGGCCCAAGAGACCCAGTACTTC	CASSSLRGAQETQYF
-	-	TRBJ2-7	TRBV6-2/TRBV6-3	TGTGCCAGCAGCTCGGACTACTCGGGCTACGAGCAGTACTTC	CASSSDYSGYEQYF
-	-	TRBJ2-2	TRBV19	TGTGCCAGCACGATAATCAGGGACGGCGGGGAGCTGTTTTTT	CASTIIRDGGELFF
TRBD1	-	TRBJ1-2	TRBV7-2	TGTGCCAGCAGCCCCCAGGGACAGGGGGCGTATGGCTACACCTTC	CASSPQGQGAYGYTF
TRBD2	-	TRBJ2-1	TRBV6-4	TGTGCCAGCACCCCCGTGGCGGGGGGGTACAATGAGCAGTTCTTC	CASTPVAGGYNEQFF
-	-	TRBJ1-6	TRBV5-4	TGTGCCAGCAGCTTGGACGTTCCACCCCTCCACTTT	CASSLDVPPLHF
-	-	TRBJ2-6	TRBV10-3	TGTGCCACTGGAGTGAGTGCTGGGGCCAACGTCCTGACTTTC	CATGVSAGANVLTF
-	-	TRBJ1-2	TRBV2	TGTGCCAGCATTCGGGACGGACTGCTCTATGGCTACACCTTC	CASIRDGLLYGYTF
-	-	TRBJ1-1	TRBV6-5	TGTGCCACCAGACCGCCCGCCCGGGGGGAAGCTTTCTTT	CATRPPARGEAFF
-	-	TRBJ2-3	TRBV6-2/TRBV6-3	TGTGCCAGCAGTTACGTCCCAGGACCCCCTAAAGATACGCAGTATTTT	CASSYVPGPPKDTQYF
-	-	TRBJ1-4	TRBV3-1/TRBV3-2	TGTGCCAGCAGCCCGGGAGGGGGGCTGGCTGAAAAACTGTTTTTT	CASSPGGGLAEKLFF
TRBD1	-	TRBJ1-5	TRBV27	TGTGCCAGCACCCGGACAGGGAACCCTTCCTATAGCAATCAGCCCCAGCATTTT	CASTRTGNPSYSNQPQHF
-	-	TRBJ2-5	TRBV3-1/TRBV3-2	TGTGCCAGCAGTGGGCAAGAGACCCAGTACTTC	CASSGQETQYF
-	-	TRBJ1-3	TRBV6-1	TGTGCCAGCAGTGAAATCCCACGGGACTCGGCGTCCGACCGAAACACCATATATTTT	CASSEIPRDSASDRNTIYF
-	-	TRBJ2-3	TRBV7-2	TGTGCCAGCAGCACCAAGTTACTCCGGGGGGCCGAGGATACGCAGTATTTT	CASSTKLLRGAEDTQYF
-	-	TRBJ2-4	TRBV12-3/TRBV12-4	TGTGCCAGCAGGACGAGCGGCCGGGGCATTCAGTACTTC	CASRTSGRGIQYF
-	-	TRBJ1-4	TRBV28	TGTGCCAGCAGCCCTCGGGGGTTACGGGAAAAACTGTTTTTT	CASSPRGLREKLFF
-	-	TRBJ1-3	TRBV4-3	TGCGCCAGCAGCCAAGGGACGGCGGTTGGAGGAAACACCATATATTTT	CASSQGTAVGGNTIYF
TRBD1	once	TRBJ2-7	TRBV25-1	TGTGCCAGCAGCTACGCTACGCCGGGACAGGGGAGTAACGAGCAGTACTTC	CASSYATPGQGSNEQYF
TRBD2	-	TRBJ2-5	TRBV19	TGTGCCAGTAGCGAACCTAGCGGGGGAGCGAAAGAGACCCAGTACTTC	CASSEPSGGAKETQYF
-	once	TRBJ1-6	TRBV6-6	TGTGCCAGCAGTCCCGACAGGCCTCTGCTGCTTAATTCACCCCTCCACTTT	CASSPDRPLLLNSPLHF
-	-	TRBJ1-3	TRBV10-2	TGCGCCAGCAGTCTTCCGGGACCCGGAAACACCATATATTTT	CASSLPGPGNTIYF
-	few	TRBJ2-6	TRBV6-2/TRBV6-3	TGTGCCAGCAGTTTGAAAGGGGGTGGGGCCAACGTCCTGACTTTC	CASSLKGGGANVLTF
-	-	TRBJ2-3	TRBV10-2	TGCGCCAGCAGTGAGTCGAACCGCGCAGATACGCAGTATTTT	CASSESNRADTQYF